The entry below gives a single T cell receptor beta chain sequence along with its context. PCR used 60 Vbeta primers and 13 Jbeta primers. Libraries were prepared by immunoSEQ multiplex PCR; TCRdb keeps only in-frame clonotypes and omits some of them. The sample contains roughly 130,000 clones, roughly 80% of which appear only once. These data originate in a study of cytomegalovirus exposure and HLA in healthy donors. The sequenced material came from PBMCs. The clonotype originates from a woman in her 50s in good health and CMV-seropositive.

The CDR3 region has the DNA TGTGCCAGCAGTGCAGGGTACAATGAGCAGTTCTTC. Encoded protein: CASSAGYNEQFF. The chain joins TRBV6-1 to TRBJ2-1, with a weak D call TRBD1 (5 bases). The CDR3 is 12 amino acids. The V end lost 4 bases, the J end lost 4 bases, and 5 bases lay between the germline ends. The germline CDR1 and CDR2 sequences are MNHNS and SASEGT.